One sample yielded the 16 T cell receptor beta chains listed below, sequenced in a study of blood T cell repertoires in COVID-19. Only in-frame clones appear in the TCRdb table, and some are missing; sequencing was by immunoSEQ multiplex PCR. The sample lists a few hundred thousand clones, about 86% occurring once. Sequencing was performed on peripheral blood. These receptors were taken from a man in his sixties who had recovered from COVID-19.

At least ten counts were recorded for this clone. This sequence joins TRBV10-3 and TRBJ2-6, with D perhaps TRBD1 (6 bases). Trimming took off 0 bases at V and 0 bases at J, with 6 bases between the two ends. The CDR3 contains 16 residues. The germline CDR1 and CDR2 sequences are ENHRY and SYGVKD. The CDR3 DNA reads TGTGCCATCAGTGAGTCAGGGGGCTCTGGGGCCAACGTCCTGACTTTC. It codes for CAISESGGSGANVLTF.

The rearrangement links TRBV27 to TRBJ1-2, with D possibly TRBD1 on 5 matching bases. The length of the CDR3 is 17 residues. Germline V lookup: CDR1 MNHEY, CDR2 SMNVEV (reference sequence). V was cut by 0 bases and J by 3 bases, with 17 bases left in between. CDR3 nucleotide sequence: TGTGCCAGCAGTTTATCGCGGGGGACTCTCTCCTACTATGGCTACACCTTC. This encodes CASSLSRGTLSYYGYTF.

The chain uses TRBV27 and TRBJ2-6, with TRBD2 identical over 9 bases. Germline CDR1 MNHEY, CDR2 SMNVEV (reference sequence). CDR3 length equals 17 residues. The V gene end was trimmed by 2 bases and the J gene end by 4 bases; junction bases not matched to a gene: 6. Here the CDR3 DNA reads TGTGCCAGCAGTTTAACAGCGGGAGGTCTCGGGGCCAACGTCCTGACTTTC. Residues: CASSLTAGGLGANVLTF.

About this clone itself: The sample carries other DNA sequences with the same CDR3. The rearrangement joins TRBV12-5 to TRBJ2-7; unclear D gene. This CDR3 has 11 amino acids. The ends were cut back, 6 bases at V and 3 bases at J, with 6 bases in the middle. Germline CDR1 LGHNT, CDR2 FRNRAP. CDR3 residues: CASGLLYEQYF. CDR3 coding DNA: TGTGCTAGTGGCCTCCTCTACGAGCAGTACTTC.

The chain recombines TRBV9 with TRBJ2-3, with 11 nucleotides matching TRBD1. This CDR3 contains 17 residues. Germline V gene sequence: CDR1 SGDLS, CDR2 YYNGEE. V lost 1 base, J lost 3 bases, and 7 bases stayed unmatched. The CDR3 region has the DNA TGTGCCAGCAGCGTAAACCCCGGGACAGGGGGTACAGATACGCAGTATTTT. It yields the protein CASSVNPGTGGTDTQYF.

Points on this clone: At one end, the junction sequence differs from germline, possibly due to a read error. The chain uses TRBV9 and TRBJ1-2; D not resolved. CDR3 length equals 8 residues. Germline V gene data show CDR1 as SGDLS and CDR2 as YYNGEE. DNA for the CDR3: TGTGCCAGCAGCCCACACAAATTC. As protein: CASSPHKF.

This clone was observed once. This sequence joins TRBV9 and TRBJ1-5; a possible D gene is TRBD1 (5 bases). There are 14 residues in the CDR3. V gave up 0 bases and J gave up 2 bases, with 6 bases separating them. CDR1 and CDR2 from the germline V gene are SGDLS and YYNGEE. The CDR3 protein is CASSVGGGNQPQHF. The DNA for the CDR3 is TGTGCCAGCAGCGTAGGGGGGGGCAATCAGCCCCAGCATTTT.

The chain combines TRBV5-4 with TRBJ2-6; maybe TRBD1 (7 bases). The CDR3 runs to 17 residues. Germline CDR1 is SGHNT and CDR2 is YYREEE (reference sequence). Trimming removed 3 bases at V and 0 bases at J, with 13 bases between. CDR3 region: CASSSAGGGSGANVLTF. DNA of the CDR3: TGTGCCAGCAGCTCTGCAGGGGGAGGCTCTGGGGCCAACGTCCTGACTTTC.

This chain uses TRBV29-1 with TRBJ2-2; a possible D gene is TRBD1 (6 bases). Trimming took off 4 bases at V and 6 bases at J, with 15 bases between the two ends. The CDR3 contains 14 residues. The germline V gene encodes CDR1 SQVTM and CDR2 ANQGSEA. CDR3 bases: TGCAGCGTTGCACAGGGAGTATTTTCCGGGGAGCTGTTTTTT. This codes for CSVAQGVFSGELFF.

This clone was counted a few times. The CDR3 DNA reads TGCGCCAGCAGCCTGATGACAGGCTCGAACACCGGGGAGCTGTTTTTT. It is translated as CASSLMTGSNTGELFF. The rearrangement joins TRBV5-1 to TRBJ2-2; D possibly corresponds to TRBD1 (6 bases). CDR1 and CDR2 (germline): SGHRS, YFSETQ. CDR3 length: 16 residues. Trimming shortened V by 4 bases and J by 0 bases, and 13 bases separated the two germline ends.

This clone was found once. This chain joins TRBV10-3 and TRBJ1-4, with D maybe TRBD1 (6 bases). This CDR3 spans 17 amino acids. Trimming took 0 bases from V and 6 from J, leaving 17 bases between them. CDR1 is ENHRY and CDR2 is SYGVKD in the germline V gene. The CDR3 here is CAISESVPDRTDEKLFF. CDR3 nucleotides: TGTGCCATCAGTGAGTCGGTGCCCGACAGGACAGATGAAAAACTGTTTTTT.

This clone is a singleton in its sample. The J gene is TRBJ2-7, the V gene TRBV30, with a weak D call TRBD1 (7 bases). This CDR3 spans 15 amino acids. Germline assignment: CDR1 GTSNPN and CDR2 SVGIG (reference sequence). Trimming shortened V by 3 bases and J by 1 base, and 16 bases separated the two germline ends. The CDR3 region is CAWREQGGGSYEQYF. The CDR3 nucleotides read TGTGCCTGGAGGGAGCAGGGGGGAGGATCCTACGAGCAGTACTTC.

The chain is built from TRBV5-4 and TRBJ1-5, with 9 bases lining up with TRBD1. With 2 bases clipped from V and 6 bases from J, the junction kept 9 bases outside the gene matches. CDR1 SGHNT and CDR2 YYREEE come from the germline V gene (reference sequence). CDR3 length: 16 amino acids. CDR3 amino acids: CASSFVQGQGSQPQHF. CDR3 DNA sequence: TGTGCCAGCAGCTTCGTGCAGGGACAGGGTAGTCAGCCCCAGCATTTT.

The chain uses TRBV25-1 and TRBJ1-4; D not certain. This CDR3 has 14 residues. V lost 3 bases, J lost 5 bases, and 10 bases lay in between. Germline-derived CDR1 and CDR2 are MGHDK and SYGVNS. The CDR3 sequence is CASSDRRENEKLFF. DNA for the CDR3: TGTGCCAGCAGTGACCGGCGGGAGAATGAAAAACTGTTTTTT.

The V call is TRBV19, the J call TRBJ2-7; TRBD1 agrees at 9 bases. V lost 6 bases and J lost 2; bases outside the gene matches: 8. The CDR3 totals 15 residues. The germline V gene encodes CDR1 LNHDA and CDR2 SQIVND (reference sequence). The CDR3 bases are TGTGCCAGTAGCTCCTTTGGACAGGGGACCTACGAGCAGTACTTC. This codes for CASSSFGQGTYEQYF.

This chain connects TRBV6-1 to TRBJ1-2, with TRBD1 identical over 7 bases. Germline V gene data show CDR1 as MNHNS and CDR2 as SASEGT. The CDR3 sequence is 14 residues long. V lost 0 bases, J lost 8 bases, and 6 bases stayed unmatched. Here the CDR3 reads CASSEAEGGRGYTF. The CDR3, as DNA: TGTGCCAGCAGTGAAGCAGAAGGGGGCCGGGGCTACACCTTC.